The rows below give T cell receptor beta chains drawn from one sample of a study of lymphopenia after photon versus proton radiotherapy. Repertoires were generated with immunoSEQ multiplex PCR, while TCRdb's copy carries only in-frame clones and drops some. Among 30,000 to 35,000 clones listed, approximately 92% were seen once. This material consisted of peripheral blood, taken from a patient treated with proton-based radiotherapy. The receptors stem from a woman in her sixties or seventies with pancreatic cancer. Some clones in this sample may be carry-over from other donors' samples. CDR3s include the opening cysteine and the closing phenylalanine or tryptophan. Fields, in order: clone size, V gene, J gene, D gene, CDR3 protein, CDR3 DNA. The D gene is left open where the match is weak. For some rows the clone size is stated as once, few or many, or as a class when expanded; others skip it.

size: once; V: TRBV15; J: TRBJ2-3; D: TRBD2; CDR3: CATSLSGRDTDTQYF; DNA: TGTGCCACCAGCCTTAGCGGGAGGGACACAGATACGCAGTATTTT
size: .; V: TRBV30; J: TRBJ2-5; D: TRBD2; CDR3: CAWRIAGGVYSETQYF; DNA: TGTGCCTGGAGGATAGCGGGAGGGGTGTACTCAGAGACCCAGTACTTC
size: .; V: TRBV25-1; J: TRBJ2-7; D: .; CDR3: CASWEWGEQYF; DNA: TGTGCCAGTTGGGAATGGGGCGAGCAGTACTTC
size: .; V: TRBV10-3; J: TRBJ2-2; D: .; CDR3: CAISESHSTGELFF; DNA: TGTGCCATCAGTGAGTCCCATAGCACCGGGGAGCTGTTTTTT
size: .; V: TRBV6-1; J: TRBJ2-2; D: TRBD1; CDR3: CASSGQGWTGELFF; DNA: TGTGCCAGCAGTGGACAGGGATGGACCGGGGAGCTGTTTTTT
size: .; V: TRBV5-8; J: TRBJ2-7; D: .; CDR3: CASSLRVHEQYF; DNA: TGTGCCAGCAGCTTAAGGGTCCACGAGCAGTACTTC
size: .; V: TRBV5-4; J: TRBJ1-1; D: .; CDR3: CASSSYRALGNTEAFF; DNA: TGTGCCAGCAGCTCATACAGAGCCTTGGGGAACACTGAAGCTTTCTTT
size: .; V: TRBV5-6; J: TRBJ1-4; D: TRBD1; CDR3: CASSDRTGQFNEKLFF; DNA: TGTGCCAGCAGCGACCGGACAGGACAGTTTAATGAAAAACTGTTTTTT
size: .; V: TRBV30; J: TRBJ1-2; D: .; CDR3: CAWSVSPNYGYTF; DNA: TGTGCCTGGAGTGTTTCACCTAACTATGGCTACACCTTC
size: .; V: TRBV6-5; J: TRBJ2-7; D: TRBD1; CDR3: CASNGDRRYEQYF; DNA: TGTGCCAGCAACGGGGACAGACGCTACGAGCAGTACTTC
size: .; V: TRBV7-2; J: TRBJ1-5; D: .; CDR3: CASSFRGGGQPQHF; DNA: TGTGCCAGCAGCTTCCGCGGGGGGGGACAGCCCCAGCATTTT
size: .; V: TRBV5-4; J: TRBJ1-1; D: TRBD1; CDR3: CASSLGTQGHTEAFF; DNA: TGTGCCAGCAGCTTGGGTACACAGGGGCACACTGAAGCTTTCTTT
size: once; V: TRBV18; J: TRBJ2-7; D: .; CDR3: CASSPPGSGISYEQYF; DNA: TGTGCCAGCTCACCACCGGGGTCAGGGATCTCCTACGAGCAGTACTTC
size: .; V: TRBV19; J: TRBJ2-1; D: TRBD1; CDR3: CASTSGTGSLYEQFF; DNA: TGTGCCAGTACCTCCGGGACAGGGTCCCTATATGAGCAGTTCTTC
size: .; V: TRBV7-2; J: TRBJ2-1; D: .; CDR3: CASSPSLLSSYNEQFF; DNA: TGTGCCAGCAGCCCCTCCCTTCTGAGCTCCTACAATGAGCAGTTCTTC
size: .; V: TRBV6-1; J: TRBJ1-6; D: .; CDR3: CASSEIGTANNSPLHF; DNA: TGTGCCAGCAGTGAAATCGGGACGGCAAATAATTCACCCCTCCACTTT
size: once; V: TRBV7-9; J: TRBJ1-1; D: .; CDR3: CASSLYPPGNTEAFF; DNA: TGTGCCAGCAGCTTATATCCCCCAGGGAACACTGAAGCTTTCTTT
size: .; V: TRBV28; J: TRBJ2-5; D: TRBD1; CDR3: CASSLDRGVQETQYF; DNA: TGTGCCAGCAGTTTGGACAGGGGAGTCCAAGAGACCCAGTACTTC
size: .; V: TRBV5-1; J: TRBJ2-2; D: .; CDR3: CASNGGNTGELFF; DNA: TGCGCCAGCAACGGGGGGAACACCGGGGAGCTGTTTTTT
size: .; V: TRBV19; J: TRBJ2-1; D: TRBD2; CDR3: CASSAGTSGSNEQFF; DNA: TGTGCCAGTAGCGCCGGGACTAGCGGGAGCAATGAGCAGTTCTTC
size: .; V: TRBV7-9; J: TRBJ2-2; D: TRBD2; CDR3: CASRPPGTGGSGELFF; DNA: TGTGCCAGCAGGCCTCCCGGGACGGGAGGGTCCGGGGAGCTGTTTTTT
size: .; V: TRBV7-6; J: TRBJ2-5; D: TRBD2; CDR3: CASSTRTSGFSETQYF; DNA: TGTGCCAGCAGCACCCGGACTAGCGGGTTTAGCGAGACCCAGTACTTC
size: .; V: TRBV5-5; J: TRBJ1-3; D: .; CDR3: CASSLENSGNTIYF; DNA: TGTGCCAGCAGCTTGGAGAACTCTGGAAACACCATATATTTT
size: .; V: TRBV7-9; J: TRBJ2-5; D: .; CDR3: CASGAGQAQETQYF; DNA: TGTGCCAGCGGAGCGGGACAGGCTCAAGAGACCCAGTACTTC
size: .; V: TRBV9; J: TRBJ2-3; D: .; CDR3: CASSVPWADTQYF; DNA: TGTGCCAGCAGCGTCCCTTGGGCAGATACGCAGTATTTT
size: .; V: TRBV18; J: TRBJ1-1; D: .; CDR3: CASSPGRNTEAFF; DNA: TGTGCCAGCTCACCGGGACGGAACACTGAAGCTTTCTTT
size: .; V: TRBV19; J: TRBJ2-7; D: TRBD1; CDR3: CASSIGRTGYEQYF; DNA: TGTGCCAGTAGTATTGGAAGGACAGGGTACGAGCAGTACTTC
size: .; V: TRBV30; J: TRBJ1-5; D: .; CDR3: CAWSGPSNQPQHF; DNA: TGTGCCTGGAGTGGCCCTAGCAATCAGCCCCAGCATTTT
size: .; V: TRBV30; J: TRBJ1-2; D: .; CDR3: CAWSSFWGYTF; DNA: TGTGCCTGGAGTAGCTTCTGGGGCTACACCTTC
size: .; V: TRBV7-8; J: TRBJ2-5; D: TRBD1; CDR3: CASSSGQAQETQYF; DNA: TGTGCCAGCAGCTCTGGACAGGCCCAAGAGACCCAGTACTTC
size: .; V: TRBV7-3; J: TRBJ2-3; D: .; CDR3: CASSLMGQVTDTQYF; DNA: TGTGCCAGCAGCTTAATGGGTCAAGTGACAGATACGCAGTATTTT
size: .; V: TRBV10-3; J: TRBJ2-7; D: TRBD1; CDR3: CAIRRMGQGADEQYF; DNA: TGTGCCATCAGGAGAATGGGACAGGGGGCTGACGAGCAGTACTTC
size: once; V: TRBV19; J: TRBJ2-2; D: .; CDR3: CASERVGELFF; DNA: TGTGCCAGCGAAAGAGTCGGGGAGCTGTTTTTT
size: .; V: TRBV9; J: TRBJ2-7; D: .; CDR3: CASSVVVRDIYVFFYEQYF; DNA: TGTGCCAGCAGCGTAGTAGTAAGGGACATCTACGTTTTTTTCTACGAGCAGTACTTC
size: .; V: TRBV6-1; J: TRBJ1-2; D: .; CDR3: CASSERGAFPGSGYTF; DNA: TGTGCCAGCAGTGAAAGGGGGGCCTTTCCGGGTTCGGGCTACACCTTC
size: once; V: TRBV5-4; J: TRBJ2-1; D: .; CDR3: CASSLSLDNEQFF; DNA: TGTGCCAGCAGCTTGTCGCTTGACAATGAGCAGTTCTTC
size: .; V: TRBV28; J: TRBJ2-7; D: .; CDR3: CASSFGGRGSTEQYF; DNA: TGTGCCAGCAGTTTCGGTGGGAGGGGGTCCACCGAGCAGTACTTC
size: .; V: TRBV6-5; J: TRBJ1-2; D: .; CDR3: CASTPQRENYGYTF; DNA: TGTGCCAGCACCCCGCAACGGGAGAACTATGGCTACACCTTC
size: few; V: TRBV11-2; J: TRBJ2-7; D: TRBD1; CDR3: CASSFPSGTGTYSYEQYF; DNA: TGTGCCAGCAGCTTTCCTTCCGGGACAGGGACTTACTCCTACGAGCAGTACTTC
size: .; V: TRBV4-3; J: TRBJ1-4; D: .; CDR3: CASSRGVDVYEKLFF; DNA: TGCGCCAGCAGTCGGGGGGTGGATGTCTATGAAAAACTGTTTTTT
size: .; V: TRBV11-2; J: TRBJ2-7; D: .; CDR3: CASSSQIGYEQYF; DNA: TGTGCCAGCAGCTCCCAAATAGGCTACGAGCAGTACTTC